Following are 26 T cell receptor beta chains from one sample sequenced in a study of shared clonotypes between healthy human individuals. Here immunoSEQ multiplex PCR was the method, and the copy in TCRdb shows in-frame clones only, minus some. The table lists around 690,000 clones, roughly 87% of them singletons. The source material was memory CD8+ T cells from PBMCs. Subset described: CD45RO+ cells pooled with CCR7-negative TemRA cells. The source is a man younger than 30 in good health. Some clones in this sample may be carry-over from other donors' samples.

This rearrangement joins TRBV5-1 to TRBJ2-1; the D gene is possibly TRBD2 (5 bases). Per germline, CDR1 SGHRS and CDR2 YFSETQ. This CDR3 has 16 residues. Trimming cost V 0 bases and J 7 bases, with 17 bases left between them. The CDR3 protein is CASSLGLAGPPNEQFF. In DNA, the CDR3 is TGCGCCAGCAGCTTGGGGCTAGCTGGCCCTCCAAATGAGCAGTTCTTC.

This clone was observed once. The chain employs TRBV10-1 and TRBJ1-1, with TRBD1 matching 9 bases. J lost 4 bases, V lost 7 bases, and 10 bases had no gene match. Germline CDR1 is WNHNN and CDR2 is SYGVQD (reference sequence). This CDR3 spans 15 amino acids. CDR3 DNA: TGCGCCAGCAAGCCGAGACAGGGGGGTGGCACTGAAGCTTTCTTT. Encoded protein: CASKPRQGGGTEAFF.

About this clone: A read error may account for a junction end that differs from germline. The chain joins TRBV14 to TRBJ2-5, with D hard to call. Germline CDR1 and CDR2: SGHDN and FVKESK. The length of the CDR3 is 13 residues. CDR3 DNA: TGTGCCAGCAGCCACCCTTACCAAGGGACCCAGTACTTC. Its translation: CASSHPYQGTQYF.

With regard to this clone: In the same sample, other DNA sequences code for this CDR3. The chain couples TRBV4-2 to TRBJ2-7; D is possibly TRBD1 or TRBD2 (5 bases each). CDR3 length: 15 residues. V lost 1 base and J lost 4, with 14 bases in between. The germline CDR1 and CDR2 sequences are LGHNA and YNFKEQ. DNA of the CDR3: TGTGCCAGCAGCCAAGCAGGGTCGGGACCTTACGAGCAGTACTTC. As protein: CASSQAGSGPYEQYF.

The chain employs TRBV27 and TRBJ2-1, with D perhaps TRBD1 or TRBD2 (5 bases each). Germline values: CDR1 MNHEY, CDR2 SMNVEV (reference sequence). The V end was cut by 6 bases, the J end by 5 bases, with 23 bases between. The CDR3 covers 17 residues. The CDR3 protein is CASSLVGVEGVNNEQFF. The CDR3 DNA reads as TGTGCCAGCAGCCTAGTGGGGGTAGAGGGTGTTAACAATGAGCAGTTCTTC.

This chain uses TRBV28 with TRBJ2-5, with 7 bases fitting TRBD1. Germline lookup yields CDR1 MDHEN and CDR2 SYDVKM. With V trimmed by 3 bases and J by 4 bases, 11 bases remained unmatched. This CDR3 has 16 residues. As DNA, the CDR3 is TGTGCCAGCAGTTTTGAGGGGGCAGAATTAGGAGAGACCCAGTACTTC. Translated: CASSFEGAELGETQYF.

The DNA of the CDR3 is TGTGCCAGCAGTGCAGGGACGCTCACCACAGATACGCAGTATTTT. Translating it yields CASSAGTLTTDTQYF. V and J are TRBV6-6 and TRBJ2-3; D possibly matches TRBD1 or TRBD2 (5 bases each). With 5 bases removed from V and 2 bases from J, the gap between germline ends came to 14 bases. This CDR3 region has 15 residues. The germline V gene has CDR1 MNHNY and CDR2 SVGAGI (reference sequence).

The rearrangement links TRBV15 to TRBJ2-7; 14 nucleotides match TRBD2. Germline V gene data show CDR1 as LNHNV and CDR2 as YYDKDF (reference sequence). The CDR3 runs 15 residues. The trim removed 3 bases at V and 4 bases at J, leaving 2 bases unmatched. For the CDR3, the DNA is TGTGCCACCAGCAGCAGGACTAGCGGGAGGTACGAGCAGTACTTC. Protein: CATSSRTSGRYEQYF.

Here the CDR3 reads CASSFGGISRETQYF. CDR3 nucleotides: TGTGCCAGCAGCTTCGGCGGGATAAGCCGAGAGACCCAGTACTTC. This sequence joins TRBV11-2 and TRBJ2-5; possibly TRBD2 for D (6 bases). From germline, CDR1 is SGHAT and CDR2 FQNNGV. CDR3 length: 15 residues. The V gene lost 3 bases and the J gene lost 4 bases, with 15 bases spanning the gap.

V is TRBV4-3 and J is TRBJ2-1; TRBD2 might be the D (5 bases). Trimming removed 1 base from V and 3 bases from J, with 25 bases in between. CDR3 length: 20 residues. Looked up from germline, CDR1 is LGHNA and CDR2 is YSLEER. The DNA for the CDR3 is TGCGCCAGCAGCCAAGTCTATTGGGAGTCCTCACGACCCTTCTACAATGAGCAGTTCTTC. As protein: CASSQVYWESSRPFYNEQFF.

The rearrangement links TRBV6-6 to TRBJ2-1; 7 bases align to TRBD2. With V trimmed by 6 bases and J by 7 bases, 0 bases remained unmatched. Germline values: CDR1 MNHNY, CDR2 SVGAGI (reference sequence). The CDR3 runs to 11 residues. Here the CDR3 DNA reads TGTGCCAGCAGAGCGGGAAATGAGCAGTTCTTC. Translation gives CASRAGNEQFF.

This clone was recorded only once. CDR3 in amino acids: CARRPLGSGTGELFF. Here the CDR3 DNA reads TGCGCCAGACGCCCCCTCGGGAGTGGCACCGGGGAGCTGTTTTTT. The rearrangement links TRBV4-1 to TRBJ2-2; tentatively, D is TRBD2 (6 bases). V dropped 9 bases and J dropped 4 bases, with 18 bases sitting between them. Per the germline V gene, CDR1 is MGHRA and CDR2 is YSYEKL. This CDR3 has 15 amino acids.

The chain carries TRBV28 and TRBJ2-7; TRBD2 might be the D (6 bases). Germline V lookup: CDR1 MDHEN, CDR2 SYDVKM. The CDR3 totals 15 residues. The V end was cut by 7 bases, the J end by 6 bases, with 22 bases between. The CDR3: CASTETGGPRGEQYF. CDR3 DNA: TGTGCCAGCACCGAAACCGGGGGACCTCGGGGCGAGCAGTACTTC.

The chain is built from TRBV11-3 and TRBJ2-1; D remains ambiguous. Per the germline V gene, CDR1 is SGHNT and CDR2 is YENEEA. There are 15 residues in the CDR3. The V end was cut by 5 bases, the J end by 2 bases, with 13 bases between. CDR3 in amino acids: CASSPTGYTYNEQFF. In nucleotides, the CDR3 is TGTGCCAGCAGCCCCACCGGATACACCTACAATGAGCAGTTCTTC.

The chain carries TRBV27 and TRBJ2-3; 9 bases align to TRBD2. The CDR3 runs to 15 residues. Trimming cost V 2 bases and J 4 bases; bases outside gene matches: 4. Germline V gene data show CDR1 as MNHEY and CDR2 as SMNVEV (reference sequence). The CDR3 is CASSLLSGSADTQYF. DNA for the CDR3: TGTGCCAGCAGTTTACTTAGCGGGAGCGCAGATACGCAGTATTTT.

With respect to this clone: The identical CDR3 is also encoded by other nucleotide sequences in the sample. V gene TRBV27 combines with J gene TRBJ2-5; D not certain. This CDR3 has 14 residues. Germline V lookup: CDR1 MNHEY, CDR2 SMNVEV (reference sequence). Trimming removed 6 bases at V and 5 bases at J, with 16 bases between. This CDR3 is CASSLRGPRETQYF. The CDR3, as DNA: TGTGCCAGCAGCCTCCGAGGTCCGAGGGAGACCCAGTACTTC.

This sequence joins TRBV28 and TRBJ1-5, with a weak D call TRBD1 (6 bases). The CDR3 has 16 amino acids. The germline V and J ends were trimmed by 6 bases and 1 base, with 16 bases remaining between them. Germline V gives CDR1 MDHEN, CDR2 SYDVKM. The CDR3 sequence: CASSHGGGASNQPQHF. The CDR3 nucleotides read TGTGCCAGCAGCCACGGGGGGGGCGCGAGCAATCAGCCCCAGCATTTT.

The chain joins TRBV14 to TRBJ1-2, with D unresolved. V was shortened by 1 base and J by 8 bases, with 8 bases between the two germline ends. Germline CDR1 SGHDN, CDR2 FVKESK. The CDR3 is 12 amino acids. The DNA of the CDR3 is TGTGCCAGCAGCCAAGGAATGTGGGGCTACACCTTC. Translation: CASSQGMWGYTF.

This clone was detected once. The CDR3 loop reads CASSEGFRGEQYF. CDR3 DNA sequence: TGTGCCAGCAGCGAGGGATTCCGGGGCGAGCAGTACTTC. The chain joins TRBV7-6 to TRBJ2-7; a weak D match, TRBD2 (5 bases). The germline gives CDR1 SGHVS, CDR2 FNYEAQ. Deletions cut 5 bases from V and 6 bases from J, with 14 bases between. The CDR3 spans 13 residues.

The rearrangement uses TRBV11-2 and TRBJ2-7; 9 bases line up with TRBD2. CDR3 length equals 16 residues. The ends lost 5 bases at V and 6 bases at J; junction bases unmatched: 14. Per the germline V gene, CDR1 is SGHAT and CDR2 is FQNNGV. CDR3 in amino acids: CASSTPVTSGPSEQYF. CDR3 bases: TGTGCCAGCAGCACTCCCGTGACTAGCGGCCCTTCCGAGCAGTACTTC.

V usage is TRBV4-1 and J usage is TRBJ2-5; 7 bases line up with TRBD1. With the DNA end fitting TRBJ2-7 better, the J assignment may be wrong. This CDR3 region has 14 residues. Germline CDR1 MGHRA, CDR2 YSYEKL. The chain's CDR3 is CASSPTGNPYEQYF. DNA of the CDR3: TGCGCCAGCAGCCCGACAGGGAACCCGTACGAGCAGTACTTC.

The rearrangement uses TRBV28 and TRBJ2-7; D is unresolved. This CDR3 contains 13 residues. The ends were cut back, 3 bases at V and 10 bases at J, with 16 bases in the middle. The germline gives CDR1 MDHEN, CDR2 SYDVKM. The CDR3 DNA is TGTGCCAGCAGTTTGCAGCCTACACGGATTCAGTACTTC. Translation: CASSLQPTRIQYF.

This clone has only one observation. CDR3 nucleotide sequence: TGTGCCAGCAGCGCGGGACAGGGGTGGAATGAGCAGTTCTTC. It encodes CASSAGQGWNEQFF. The chain uses TRBV9 and TRBJ2-1; 10 bases are a match to TRBD1. Trimming cost V 3 bases and J 7 bases; bases outside gene matches: 4. This CDR3 spans 14 amino acids. Germline CDR1 and CDR2: SGDLS and YYNGEE.

This clone was observed many times. V gene TRBV6-1 combines with J gene TRBJ1-2; 8 nucleotides align to TRBD1. After removal of 3 bases from V and 4 bases from J, the junction contained 7 bases not matched to a gene. The length of the CDR3 is 15 residues. In germline, CDR1 is MNHNS, CDR2 SASEGT. CDR3 DNA: TGTGCCAGCAGTGATCTCGGGACAGGCCTCTATGGCTACACCTTC. This sequence encodes CASSDLGTGLYGYTF.

V usage is TRBV15 and J usage is TRBJ2-7; D perhaps matches TRBD2 (6 bases). The CDR3 extends over 15 amino acids. Trimming stripped 4 bases from V and 2 bases from J, with 15 bases between. Germline V CDR1 and CDR2: LNHNV, YYDKDF (reference sequence). CDR3: CATSTRRGIPYEQYF. The CDR3 region has the DNA TGTGCCACCAGCACCAGACGGGGGATACCCTACGAGCAGTACTTC.

The genes are TRBV11-2 and TRBJ1-1, with a tentative D call TRBD1 (5 bases). Germline CDR1 and CDR2: SGHAT and FQNNGV. The V and J ends lost 4 bases and 1 base respectively, with 7 bases between them. This CDR3 has 13 residues. In DNA form, the CDR3 reads TGTGCCAGCAGCTACGACAGGAACACTGAAGCTTTCTTT. Translating gives CASSYDRNTEAFF.